The next 3 T cell receptor beta chains were all read from a single sample in a study of T cell responses to AZD1222 COVID-19 vaccine. Sequencing used immunoSEQ multiplex PCR; TCRdb keeps in-frame clones, though not all of them. The sample includes about 120,000 clones, more than 85% of them seen just once. The sequences come from peripheral blood, collected 28 days after the second AZD1222 dose. Source of these receptors: an adult who received the AZD1222 COVID-19 vaccine.

The CDR3 coding sequence is TGTGCCAGCAGTAAGGGCCCTTCGAGCTCCTATAATTCACCCCTCCACTTT. This translates into CASSKGPSSSYNSPLHF. The chain uses TRBV27 and TRBJ1-6; no clear D gene. The CDR3 has 17 amino acids. V was trimmed by 5 bases and J by 0 bases, leaving 14 bases between them. Per germline, CDR1 MNHEY and CDR2 SMNVEV (reference sequence).

The J gene is TRBJ1-4, the V gene TRBV5-1, with D uncertain. Germline V gene data show CDR1 as SGHRS and CDR2 as YFSETQ. The CDR3 is made up of 18 amino acids. V dropped 0 bases and J dropped 4 bases, with 19 bases sitting between them. The CDR3 protein is CASSLGGGLTNLNEKLFF. In DNA, the CDR3 is TGCGCCAGCAGCTTGGGAGGAGGGCTCACGAACCTTAATGAAAAACTGTTTTTT.

The chain recombines TRBV11-2 with TRBJ1-1; D is ambiguous. This CDR3 comprises 15 residues. CDR1 is SGHAT, CDR2 FQNNGV, per germline. V was clipped by 0 bases and J by 1 base, with 9 bases between them. CDR3 sequence: CASSLESGPNTEAFF. The DNA of the CDR3 is TGTGCCAGCAGCTTAGAAAGCGGGCCGAACACTGAAGCTTTCTTT.